The following is a TCR beta chain sequence with its context. Antigen: not known. This sample was taken from a study of T cell responses to AZD1222 COVID-19 vaccine. Study-level findings and limits: Repertoire samples came only from after the peak T cell response. Donors were mostly white British, more females; clonal diversity possibly underestimated.

Germline CDR1 reads LGHDT; CDR2 reads YNNKEL (reference sequence). Trimming removed 1 base from V and 4 bases from J; junction bases left unmatched: 6. The CDR3 sequence is 15 residues long. Some clones are missing from TCRdb's copy, which holds only in-frame ones; the method was immunoSEQ multiplex PCR. The table has around 120,000 clones, about 90% seen once; the top ten hold 13% to 15%. This clonotype was obtained from an adult in good health. Sequences were derived from peripheral blood, sampled on day 0 of AZD1222 vaccination. V and J are TRBV3-1 (or the pseudogene TRBV3-2) and TRBJ1-2; 7 bases are a match to TRBD1. CDR3 bases: TGTGCCAGCAGCCAAGGACAGGGAGGCAGCTATGGCTACACCTTC. Amino acids: CASSQGQGGSYGYTF.